Described below is a single TCR beta chain sequence and its context. Its antigen remains unidentified. Method: immunoSEQ multiplex PCR; TCRdb's copy keeps in-frame clones and lacks some. The sample lists roughly 30,000 clones, around 78% occurring once. This sample is drawn from a study of T cell responses to AZD1222 COVID-19 vaccine. Study findings and constraints: Repertoire samples came only from after the peak T cell response. Baseline serostatus was positive in only a handful of AZD1222 recipients. Breadth and depth of Spike-specific TCRs rose after two AZD1222 doses.

Second-dose schedules of about 4 or about 12 weeks were combined. This CDR3 region has 13 residues. Germline CDR1 and CDR2: MNHEY and SMNVEV (reference sequence). Trimming removed 3 bases from V and 7 bases from J, with 10 bases in between. The chain combines TRBV27 with TRBJ2-1; D is undetermined. This receptor was obtained from an adult who received the AZD1222 COVID-19 vaccine. The sequencing used peripheral blood, collected 28 days after the second AZD1222 dose. CDR3 in amino acids: CASSFGPTNEQFF. CDR3 DNA sequence: TGTGCCAGCAGTTTTGGACCTACTAATGAGCAGTTCTTC.